Below are 10 T cell receptor beta chains sequenced from a single sample in a study of blood T cell repertoires in COVID-19. Assay: immunoSEQ multiplex PCR; the TCRdb copy retains only in-frame clones and omits some. This sample yields 78,000 or so clones, of which approximately 86% are seen a single time; approximately 4.4% belongs to the top ten. What was sequenced was peripheral blood. The receptors shown here come from a man aged 50 to 59 with active or convalescent COVID-19.

This sequence joins TRBV5-5 and TRBJ1-4; possible D gene TRBD1, 6 bases. Germline V lookup: CDR1 SGHKS, CDR2 YYEKEE (reference sequence). This CDR3 is built from 14 residues. Deletions cut 3 bases from V and 7 bases from J, with 13 bases between. The CDR3 here is CASSSGQTSEKLFF. The CDR3 coding sequence is TGTGCCAGCAGCTCCGGACAGACGAGTGAAAAACTGTTTTTT.

The chain uses TRBV19 and TRBJ1-5; 7 bases align to TRBD1. The CDR3 covers 15 residues. V gave up 8 bases and J gave up 2 bases; unmatched junction bases: 9. Germline lookup yields CDR1 LNHDA and CDR2 SQIVND (reference sequence). The CDR3 bases are TGTGCCAGTTTCGCAGGGGGGATTGGCAATCAGCCCCAGCATTTT. Amino acids: CASFAGGIGNQPQHF.

The J gene is TRBJ2-7, the V gene TRBV15; 7 nucleotides line up with TRBD1. The CDR3 is made up of 15 amino acids. Trimming cost V 2 bases and J 3 bases; bases outside gene matches: 7. The germline V gene has CDR1 LNHNV and CDR2 YYDKDF (reference sequence). CDR3 region: CATSRTDRDSYEQYV. The CDR3 nucleotides are TGTGCCACCAGCAGAACCGACCGGGACAGCTACGAGCAGTACGTC.

V usage is TRBV10-2 and J usage is TRBJ1-4; no clear D. The CDR3 is 14 residues long. Germline V gene lookup returns CDR1 WSHSY and CDR2 SAAADI. Trimming removed 5 bases from V and 2 bases from J, with 9 bases in between. CDR3 bases: TGCGCCAGCAGTATAACGGGGACTAATGAAAAACTGTTTTTT. Its translation: CASSITGTNEKLFF.

The chain is built from TRBV10-1 and TRBJ1-5; no clear D gene. Trimming cost V 4 bases and J 0 bases, with 4 bases left between them. CDR3 length: 13 residues. Germline-derived CDR1 and CDR2 are WNHNN and SYGVQD (reference sequence). The CDR3 here is CASSAGSNQPQHF. CDR3 sequence (DNA): TGCGCCAGCAGTGCAGGTAGCAATCAGCCCCAGCATTTT.

The rearrangement uses TRBV7-7 and TRBJ2-7; TRBD1 is a possible D gene (6 bases). The CDR3 length is 16 residues. The germline gives CDR1 SSHAT, CDR2 FNYEAQ (reference sequence). Trimming left V 1 base short and J 3 bases short, with 16 bases between. CDR3 loop: CASSLGTANIVYEQYV. CDR3 nucleotide sequence: TGTGCCAGCAGCTTAGGGACAGCGAATATCGTCTACGAGCAGTACGTC.

This clone has a handful of counts. The rearrangement joins TRBV19 to TRBJ2-7; D uncertain. This CDR3 is built from 13 residues. The germline V gene encodes CDR1 LNHDA and CDR2 SQIVND (reference sequence). Trimming stripped 5 bases from V and 4 bases from J, with 12 bases between. The CDR3 region is CASSGPGWYEQYF. DNA for the CDR3: TGTGCCAGTAGTGGGCCCGGCTGGTACGAGCAGTACTTC.

The rearrangement joins TRBV10-3 to TRBJ1-4, with 8 nucleotides matching TRBD1. Unmatched junction bases numbered 6, after V lost 2 bases and J lost 4 bases. CDR1 and CDR2 from the germline V gene are ENHRY and SYGVKD. CDR3 length equals 16 residues. CDR3 bases: TGTGCCATCAGTGAGGGCCAGACAGGGGTTAATGAAAAACTGTTTTTT. As protein: CAISEGQTGVNEKLFF.

The chain combines TRBV27 with TRBJ1-2; D might be TRBD1 (6 bases). The germline gives CDR1 MNHEY, CDR2 SMNVEV (reference sequence). This CDR3 is built from 15 residues. The V gene lost 8 bases and the J gene lost 0 bases, with 16 bases spanning the gap. The CDR3 loop is CASAYRDKANYGYTF. CDR3 in DNA: TGTGCCAGCGCCTACCGGGACAAGGCTAACTATGGCTACACCTTC.

The chain is built from TRBV6-1 and TRBJ2-5, with 9 bases identical to TRBD1. CDR3 length equals 16 residues. Germline CDR1 MNHNS, CDR2 SASEGT. Trimming removed 3 bases from V and 5 bases from J; junction bases left unmatched: 10. For the CDR3, the DNA is TGTGCCAGCAGTGATCTCACAGGGGGCACGTGGGAGACCCAGTACTTC. Translation: CASSDLTGGTWETQYF.